This is a list of T cell receptor beta chains from one sample in a study of CXCR3-negative and CXCR3-positive naive CD8 T cells. TCRdb reprocessed the 5' RACE reads and keeps a single row for each CDR3 protein, giving no DNA. Its table lists around 88,000 distinct CDR3 sequences. Material: naive CXCR3+ CD8+ T cells from blood. The receptors were gathered from a human donor in good health. Some clones in this sample may be carry-over from other donors' samples. The CDR3 runs from the conserved cysteine through the conserved F or W.

V	J	CDR3
TRBV12-3/TRBV12-4	TRBJ2-4	CASSLGLGSNIQYF
TRBV7-9	TRBJ1-6	CASSSLTGNNSPLHF
TRBV27	TRBJ1-1	CASSLQGTEAFF
TRBV4-3	TRBJ2-5	CASSQDYRGTGAQETQYF
TRBV14	TRBJ2-2	CASSRDWGSATTGELFF
TRBV12-3/TRBV12-4	TRBJ2-5	CASSKTGSETQYF
TRBV7-9	TRBJ2-1	CASSSLPTTYNEQFF
TRBV28	TRBJ1-5	CASNSHSNQPQHF
TRBV4-3	TRBJ2-1	CASSRAGDLYNEQFF
TRBV28	TRBJ2-7	CASSPGTGEYEQYF
TRBV25-1	TRBJ2-7	CASSAGYTSYEQYF
TRBV29-1	TRBJ1-2	CSVEEENGAGYTF
TRBV19	TRBJ2-7	CASSLNYYEQYF
TRBV7-2	TRBJ2-5	CASSDGTGGGETQYF
TRBV7-9	TRBJ2-7	CASDRVGSYEQYF
TRBV27	TRBJ2-1	CASRPGTAYNEQFF
TRBV5-6	TRBJ1-1	CASSLAETSNTEAFF
TRBV6-2/TRBV6-3	TRBJ2-5	CASSSTVQETQYF
TRBV12-3/TRBV12-4	TRBJ1-1	CASSPGEGYTEAFF
TRBV28	TRBJ2-7	CASSFPSKSPNSYEQYF
TRBV4-1	TRBJ2-2	CASSQEAGELFF
TRBV3-1	TRBJ2-7	CASSQDEDRVRYEQYF
TRBV29-1	TRBJ2-1	CSVRQGVINEQFF
TRBV11-3	TRBJ2-7	CASSGPLESVQYF
TRBV20-1	TRBJ2-1	CSARDIQAPRSYNEQFF
TRBV20-1	TRBJ2-7	CSALPGQGNEQYF
TRBV29-1	TRBJ2-1	CSVDETFRDNEQFF
TRBV27	TRBJ2-7	CASSSFYEQYF
TRBV6-5	TRBJ2-1	CASSYSIGRGGYNEQFF
TRBV7-3	TRBJ2-1	CASSSGGNNEQFF
TRBV29-1	TRBJ2-3	CSVDGTSGASWTDTQYF
TRBV18	TRBJ2-1	CASSLVQGDSYNEQFF
TRBV7-9	TRBJ2-7	CASSPTRGTDIYEQYF
TRBV7-3	TRBJ2-7	CASSPHPAGNSVEQYF
TRBV29-1	TRBJ2-7	CSVEVRGYEQYF
TRBV5-1	TRBJ1-2	CASGLGQGSMGYGYTF
TRBV14	TRBJ1-1	CASSQVDRGSNTEAFF
TRBV7-8	TRBJ2-2	CASSFSRTGELFF
TRBV7-9	TRBJ2-3	CASSLKFQSADTQYF
TRBV25-1	TRBJ2-1	CASSEGRGALNEQFF
TRBV18	TRBJ2-7	CASSLEGTVNYEQYF
TRBV29-1	TRBJ1-5	CSVEGTGSKGGSNQPQHF
TRBV5-4	TRBJ2-7	CASSFSSDAYEQYF
TRBV14	TRBJ2-5	CASSQDSLAGTIQETQYF
TRBV28	TRBJ2-5	CASRERGGEETQYF
TRBV6-2/TRBV6-3	TRBJ2-3	CASSYTELPGTGVADTQYF
TRBV4-1	TRBJ2-1	CASSPTGPMPTYNEQFF